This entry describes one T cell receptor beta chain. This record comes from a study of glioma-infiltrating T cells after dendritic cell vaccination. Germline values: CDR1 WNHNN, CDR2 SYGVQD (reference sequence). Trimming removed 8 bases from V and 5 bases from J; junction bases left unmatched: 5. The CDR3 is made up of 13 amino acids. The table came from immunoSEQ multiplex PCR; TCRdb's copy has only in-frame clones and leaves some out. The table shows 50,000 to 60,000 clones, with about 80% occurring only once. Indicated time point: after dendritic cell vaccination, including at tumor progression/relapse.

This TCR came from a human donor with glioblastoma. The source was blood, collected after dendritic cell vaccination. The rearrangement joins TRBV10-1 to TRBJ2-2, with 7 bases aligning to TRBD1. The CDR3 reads CASSKGATGELFF. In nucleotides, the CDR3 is TGCGCCAGCTCTAAGGGGGCGACCGGGGAGCTGTTTTTT.